This TCR beta chain came from a study of blood T cell repertoires in COVID-19. Study in general: Whether acute or convalescent, the COVID-19 samples came from the United States, Italy and Spain. T cells, B-cell-depleted T cells, or PBMCs provided the cDNA or gDNA that served as material.

Per the authors' pipeline: Cell counts per sample came from amplifying reference gene primers. Sequencing used immunoSEQ multiplex PCR; TCRdb keeps in-frame clones, though not all of them. The V and J calls and the clone size are those of that table, but D and trimming were determined from the DNA. The table shows 140,000 to 150,000 clones, with around 80% occurring only once. Deletions cut 1 base from V and 4 bases from J, with 17 bases between. The CDR3 totals 16 residues. Germline V gives CDR1 SGHVS, CDR2 FQNEAQ. The J gene is TRBJ2-7, the V gene TRBV7-8, with D perhaps matching TRBD2 (6 bases). The sequenced material came from peripheral blood. The receptor was isolated from a man aged 60-69 years with acute or convalescent COVID-19. The CDR3 nucleotides read TGTGCCAGCAGCTTAGGGCATCTAGCGTCGTCTTACGAGCAGTACTTC. This sequence encodes CASSLGHLASSYEQYF.